Shown below are 2 T cell receptor beta chains from a single sample sequenced in a study of T cells in Graves' hyperthyroidism and ophthalmopathy (dated by TCRdb to about 2019). Preparation of the library involved multiplex PCR. Sequenced on an Illumina HiSeq 2000. Amplification of TCR beta CDR3 regions was carried out from RNA transcripts. A first-round RT-PCR of the TCR CDR3 used the HTBI primer set with the Qiagen OneStep RT-PCR kit. TCRdb reprocessing: public reads trimmed at Q25 with fastp, clones called with MiXCR, in-frame beta chains kept. Each CDR3 protein gets just one entry, which takes the most common genes and DNA from the rows behind it. This sample lists hundreds of thousands of distinct CDR3 sequences; about 14% were detected once. Approximately 4.2% of the sample comes from the top ten. The sample comprised blood. The source is a woman aged 40 to 50 with Graves' ophthalmopathy.

This clonotype was observed at least ten times. This chain links TRBV20-1 with TRBJ1-1; D perhaps matches TRBD1 (5 bases). There are 12 residues in the CDR3. V lost 3 bases and J lost 10, with 15 bases in between. The germline gives CDR1 DFQATT, CDR2 SNEGSKA (reference sequence). CDR3 residues: CSARGTGRVAFF. CDR3 sequence (DNA): TGCAGTGCTAGGGGAACAGGACGGGTAGCTTTCTTT.

The chain has TRBV19 and TRBJ2-2; either TRBD1 or TRBD2 may fit D (5 bases each). V was shortened by 2 bases and J by 7 bases, with 23 bases between the two germline ends. Germline V gene lookup returns CDR1 LNHDA and CDR2 SQIVND (reference sequence). The CDR3 sequence is 18 residues long. Here the CDR3 DNA reads TGTGCCAGTAGTATATCAGGGTTTGGGACCCACCTCGTCGGGGAGCTGTTTTTT. The encoded protein is CASSISGFGTHLVGELFF.